One T cell receptor (beta chain) is described in this entry. The antigen remains undetermined. This specimen belongs to a study of response to subunit inactivated influenza vaccine. Study findings and constraints: Seasonal influenza vaccination, on each occasion, was suggested by the authors to recruit few new T cells.

TCRdb redid the calling of the RT-PCR reads with MiXCR, one entry per CDR3 protein. The sample holds roughly 500,000 distinct CDR3 sequences, 16% seen once. The CDR3 runs to 11 residues. Deletions cut 6 bases from V and 10 bases from J, with 11 bases between. This specimen consisted of CD4+ T cells sorted from PBMCs, obtained around 2 years after vaccination. The chain joins TRBV12-3 or TRBV12-4 to TRBJ2-3, with D unclear. The source is a man between 50 and 70 years old who received an inactivated influenza vaccine. The CDR3 coding sequence is TGTGCCAGCAGCAGTAGTCGGGCGCAGTATTTT. Protein sequence: CASSSSRAQYF.